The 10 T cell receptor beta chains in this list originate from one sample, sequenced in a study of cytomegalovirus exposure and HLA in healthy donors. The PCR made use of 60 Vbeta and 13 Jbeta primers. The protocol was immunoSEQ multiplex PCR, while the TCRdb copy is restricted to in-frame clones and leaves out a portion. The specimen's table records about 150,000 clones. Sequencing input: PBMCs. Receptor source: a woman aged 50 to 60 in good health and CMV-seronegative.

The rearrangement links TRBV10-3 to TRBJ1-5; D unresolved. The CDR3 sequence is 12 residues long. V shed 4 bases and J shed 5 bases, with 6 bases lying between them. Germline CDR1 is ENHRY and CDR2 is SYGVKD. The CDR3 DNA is TGTGCCATCAGTGCGCCGGATCAGCCCCAGCATTTT. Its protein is CAISAPDQPQHF.

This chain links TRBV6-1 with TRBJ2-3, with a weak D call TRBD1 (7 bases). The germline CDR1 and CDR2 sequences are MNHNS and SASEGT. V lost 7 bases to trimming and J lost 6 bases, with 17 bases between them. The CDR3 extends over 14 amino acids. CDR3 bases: TGTGCCAGCATGAAGCGGTCAGGGGGGGATACGCAGTATTTT. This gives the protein CASMKRSGGDTQYF.

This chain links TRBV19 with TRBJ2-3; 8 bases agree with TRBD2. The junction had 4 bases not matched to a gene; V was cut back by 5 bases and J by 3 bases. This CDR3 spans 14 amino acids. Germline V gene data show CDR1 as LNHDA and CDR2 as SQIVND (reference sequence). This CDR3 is CASSAAGGTDTQYF. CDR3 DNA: TGTGCCAGTAGTGCGGCGGGAGGAACAGATACGCAGTATTTT.

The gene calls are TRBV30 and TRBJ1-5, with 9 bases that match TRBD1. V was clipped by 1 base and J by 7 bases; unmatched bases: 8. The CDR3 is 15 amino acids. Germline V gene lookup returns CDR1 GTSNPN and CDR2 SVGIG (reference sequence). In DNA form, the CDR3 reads TGTGCCTGGAGTGCCAAAACAGGGGGCAGGCAGCCCCAGCATTTT. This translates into CAWSAKTGGRQPQHF. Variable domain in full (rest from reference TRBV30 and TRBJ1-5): SQTIHQWPATLVQPVGSPLSLECTVEGTSNPNLYWYRQAAGRGLQLLFYSVGIGQISSEVPQNLSASRPQDRQFILSSKKLLLSDSGFYLCAWSAKTGGRQPQHFGDGTRLSIL.

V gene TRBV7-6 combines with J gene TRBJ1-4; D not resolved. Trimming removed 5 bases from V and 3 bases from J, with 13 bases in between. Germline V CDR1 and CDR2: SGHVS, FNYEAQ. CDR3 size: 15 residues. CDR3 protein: CASSHDESANEKLFF. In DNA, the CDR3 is TGTGCCAGCAGCCACGATGAGTCGGCTAATGAAAAACTGTTTTTT.

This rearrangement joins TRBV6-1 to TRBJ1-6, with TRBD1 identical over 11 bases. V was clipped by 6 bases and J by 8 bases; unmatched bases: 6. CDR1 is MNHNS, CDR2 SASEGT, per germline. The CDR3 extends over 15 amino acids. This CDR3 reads CASRRPGQGDSPLHF. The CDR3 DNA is TGTGCCAGCAGAAGACCGGGACAGGGGGATTCACCCCTCCACTTT.

CDR3 amino acids: CASSPTLAGYPEWYF. The CDR3 DNA reads TGTGCCAGCAGCCCAACCCTAGCGGGGTACCCGGAGTGGTACTTC. This chain connects TRBV7-2 to TRBJ2-4; 9 bases agree with TRBD2. Germline CDR1 reads SGHTA; CDR2 reads FQGNSA. CDR3 length equals 15 residues. The V segment lost 5 bases and the J segment 15 bases; nucleotides outside the gene matches: 17.

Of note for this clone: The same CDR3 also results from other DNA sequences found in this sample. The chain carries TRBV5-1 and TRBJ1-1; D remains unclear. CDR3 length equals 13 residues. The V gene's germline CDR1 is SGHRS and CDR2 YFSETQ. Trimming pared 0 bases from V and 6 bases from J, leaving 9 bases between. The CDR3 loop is CASSLGTESEAFF. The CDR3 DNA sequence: TGCGCCAGCAGCTTGGGGACTGAGTCTGAAGCTTTCTTT.

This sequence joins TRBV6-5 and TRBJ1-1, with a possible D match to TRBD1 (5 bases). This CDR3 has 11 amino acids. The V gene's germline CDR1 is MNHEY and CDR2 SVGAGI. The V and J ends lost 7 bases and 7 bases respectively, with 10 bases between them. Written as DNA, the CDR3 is TGTGCCAGCACCTCGGGGGGTGAAGCTTTCTTT. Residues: CASTSGGEAFF.

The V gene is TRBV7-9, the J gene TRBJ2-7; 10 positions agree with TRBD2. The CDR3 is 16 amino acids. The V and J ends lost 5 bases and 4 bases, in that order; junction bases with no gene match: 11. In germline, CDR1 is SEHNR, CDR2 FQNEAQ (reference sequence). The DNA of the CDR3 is TGTGCCAGCAGCCTGTATCAATCTAGCGGGGGATACGAGCAGTACTTC. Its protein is CASSLYQSSGGYEQYF.